This TCR beta chain originates from a study of blood T cell repertoires in COVID-19. Study-level background: COVID-19 samples collected from the United States, Italy and Spain covered acute and convalescent phases. Sample material is recorded as cDNA or gDNA derived from T cells, B-cell-depleted T cells, or PBMCs.

This CDR3 has 13 residues. CDR1 and CDR2 (germline): MNHEY, SVGAGI. The V and J ends lost 8 bases and 9 bases, in that order; junction bases with no gene match: 8. Authors' processing steps: Reference gene primer amplification gave nucleated cell count estimates. TCRdb's table, derived via immunoSEQ multiplex PCR, lists solely in-frame clones and lacks some. From that table come the V and J calls and clone size; the DNA was used to work out D and trimming. The sample yields roughly 91,000 clones, more than 75% seen once. The sequenced sample was peripheral blood. The receptor's source is a man between 65 and 79 years old with acute or convalescent COVID-19. The rearrangement joins TRBV6-5 to TRBJ2-1, with 9 bases lining up with TRBD1. Here the CDR3 DNA reads TGTGCCAGCGAAAGGACAGGGGACGGTGAGCAGTTCTTC. As protein: CASERTGDGEQFF.